Below are 24 T cell receptor beta chains sequenced from a single sample in a study of T-cell reconstitution after alpha-beta-depleted transplantation in children. Preparation of the TCRbeta library was carried out with unique molecular identifiers. From the PCR reads, TCRdb called clonotypes with MiXCR, one entry per CDR3 protein. The profile shows about 91,000 distinct CDR3 sequences, 7% to 10% of them singletons. This specimen consisted of PBMCs from the stem cell graft donor, obtained from the stem cell graft. These receptors came from a human donor who donated a stem cell graft to a child with congenital amegakaryocytic thrombocytopenia.

This clonotype has ten or more counts. V usage is TRBV5-1 and J usage is TRBJ2-3, with TRBD2 matching 9 bases. V was pared by 4 bases and J by 1 base, with 7 bases of the junction left unmatched. Germline values: CDR1 SGHRS, CDR2 YFSETQ. The CDR3 runs 16 residues. CDR3 loop: CASSPAPSGGTDTQYF. DNA for the CDR3: TGCGCCAGCAGCCCGGCCCCTAGCGGGGGCACAGATACGCAGTATTTT.

This clonotype has a count of ten or more. J is TRBJ2-1 and V is TRBV3-1; D is unclear. The CDR3 extends over 13 amino acids. Germline lookup yields CDR1 LGHDT and CDR2 YNNKEL (reference sequence). Between the trimmed V and J ends, which lost 2 bases and 6 bases, there was a span of 8 bases. The CDR3 DNA reads as TGTGCCAGCAGCCAACGCAATCCCAATGAGCAGTTCTTC. It yields the protein CASSQRNPNEQFF.

This clonotype was observed a handful of times. CDR3 in amino acids: CASSLREAGKAFF. CDR3 DNA sequence: TGTGCCAGCTCACTACGTGAGGCAGGGAAGGCTTTCTTT. This rearrangement joins TRBV18 to TRBJ1-1; maybe TRBD1 (5 bases). Germline V gene data show CDR1 as KGHSH and CDR2 as LQKENI. The CDR3 spans 13 residues. Trimming removed 4 bases from V and 11 bases from J, with 17 bases in between.

This clonotype showed up just a few times. The junction differs from germline at one of its ends, possibly a read error. This chain connects TRBV20-1 to TRBJ2-2, with 11 bases identical to TRBD2. Germline CDR1 reads DFQATT; CDR2 reads SNEGSKA (reference sequence). This CDR3 has 18 amino acids. Here the CDR3 DNA reads TGCTGTGCTAGAGGTATCCCAACTAGCGGGAGAGCCCCCGGGGAGCTGTTTTTT. Translated, it gives CCARGIPTSGRAPGELFF.

This clonotype was found many times. The V gene is TRBV29-1, the J gene TRBJ1-1; D remains unclear. CDR1 is SQVTM, CDR2 ANQGSEA, per germline. The V and J ends lost 7 bases and 4 bases respectively, with 10 bases between them. This CDR3 contains 11 residues. Here the CDR3 DNA reads TGCAGCGGGGAACTTGGCACTGAAGCTTTCTTT. Protein product: CSGELGTEAFF.

A few counts support this clonotype. Just one base apart from a much larger clone, this may be a read error. The chain couples TRBV20-1 to TRBJ2-4, with 10 bases identical to TRBD2. Germline V gene lookup returns CDR1 DFQATT and CDR2 SNEGSKA (reference sequence). This CDR3 contains 13 residues. CDR3 loop: CSAQLAGLNSQYF. In nucleotides, the CDR3 is TGCAGTGCCCAACTAGCGGGACTAAACAGTCAGTACTTC.

J is TRBJ2-1 and V is TRBV11-2, with 9 bases identical to TRBD2. V lost 3 bases and J lost 7; bases outside the gene matches: 16. The CDR3 spans 18 residues. CDR1 is SGHAT, CDR2 FQNNGV, per germline. The CDR3 DNA reads TGTGCCAGCAGCTTTCTCCGCCACGCGGGCGGGAGGGCTAATGAGCAGTTCTTC. Its protein is CASSFLRHAGGRANEQFF.

This clonotype came up many times. This chain's CDR3 is CASSFILGSRIYNEQFF. The DNA for the CDR3 is TGTGCCAGCAGTTTTATATTGGGGAGCAGGATATACAATGAGCAGTTCTTC. V is TRBV28 and J is TRBJ2-1, with a possible D match to TRBD2 (5 bases). CDR3 length: 17 residues. Per the germline V gene, CDR1 is MDHEN and CDR2 is SYDVKM. The V end lost 3 bases, the J end lost 4 bases, and 19 bases lay between the germline ends.

This clonotype was recorded many times. The genes are TRBV3-1 and TRBJ1-2; D gene uncertain. This CDR3 comprises 13 residues. V lost 1 base to trimming and J lost 5 bases, with 8 bases between them. CDR1 and CDR2 from the germline V gene are LGHDT and YNNKEL (reference sequence). The CDR3 DNA sequence: TGTGCCAGCAGCCAAGGGACGGGTTATGGCTACACCTTC. Translated: CASSQGTGYGYTF.

There are a few counts of this clonotype. The chain uses TRBV30 and TRBJ2-7; D perhaps matches TRBD1 (6 bases). This CDR3 spans 14 amino acids. CDR1 is GTSNPN, CDR2 SVGIG, per germline (reference sequence). V lost 1 base and J lost 9, with 19 bases in between. The CDR3 is CAWSGGTSGRAQYF. The CDR3 DNA follows: TGTGCCTGGAGTGGGGGGACATCAGGTCGAGCGCAGTACTTC.

This clonotype was observed many times. The chain has TRBV5-1 and TRBJ2-4, with 9 bases that match TRBD1. V was pared by 0 bases and J by 6 bases, with 7 bases of the junction left unmatched. Looked up from germline, CDR1 is SGHRS and CDR2 is YFSETQ. This CDR3 has 16 residues. CDR3 sequence (DNA): TGCGCCAGCAGCTTGGCCCCGGGGACAGGGCTAAACATTCAGTACTTC. This sequence encodes CASSLAPGTGLNIQYF.

This clonotype was recorded many times. The chain couples TRBV20-1 to TRBJ2-1; D gene unclear. The V gene lost 1 base and the J gene lost 0 bases, with 10 bases spanning the gap. Germline CDR1 is DFQATT and CDR2 is SNEGSKA (reference sequence). There are 15 residues in the CDR3. The CDR3 DNA reads as TGCAGTGCTAGAGCACCCCCGAGCTCCTACAATGAGCAGTTCTTC. Protein sequence: CSARAPPSSYNEQFF.

This clonotype was observed many times. This rearrangement joins TRBV7-9 to TRBJ1-1; D is unresolved. V was clipped by 3 bases and J by 0 bases, with 14 bases between them. CDR3 size: 16 residues. Germline V lookup: CDR1 SEHNR, CDR2 FQNEAQ (reference sequence). The CDR3 DNA reads as TGTGCCAGCAGCTTGGGAGGGTTCACCTTGAACACTGAAGCTTTCTTT. Residues: CASSLGGFTLNTEAFF.

This clonotype was seen at least ten times. The genes are TRBV9 and TRBJ2-1, with 15 bases that match TRBD2. Germline trimming cut 4 bases from V and 7 bases from J; bases unmatched to any gene: 3. The CDR3 contains 15 residues. The germline V gene has CDR1 SGDLS and CDR2 YYNGEE. As DNA, the CDR3 is TGTGCCAGCAGCTCCGGGACTAGCGGGAGGAATGAGCAGTTCTTC. This sequence encodes CASSSGTSGRNEQFF.

This clonotype was detected only a few times. The V call is TRBV3-1, the J call TRBJ1-1; D not certain. Germline CDR1 is LGHDT and CDR2 is YNNKEL (reference sequence). The V end lost 1 base, the J end lost 7 bases, and 13 bases lay between the germline ends. The CDR3 sequence is 14 residues long. The CDR3 DNA is TGTGCCAGCAGCCAAGTCCTACGGGGAGGTGAAGCTTTCTTT. Its translation is CASSQVLRGGEAFF.

This clonotype was detected many times. The chain joins TRBV12-3 or TRBV12-4 to TRBJ1-6, with a tentative D call TRBD1 (6 bases). The CDR3 is 14 amino acids. The V and J ends lost 8 bases and 7 bases respectively, with 15 bases between them. Here the CDR3 DNA reads TGTGCCAGCGCACGACAGGCCAAAAATTCACCCCTCCACTTT. Translation: CASARQAKNSPLHF.

This clonotype was detected many times. The CDR3 DNA is TGTGCCTGGGACCGTTACAATGAGCAGTTCTTC. Its protein is CAWDRYNEQFF. The chain couples TRBV30 to TRBJ2-1; D remains unclear. The CDR3 loop spans 11 amino acids. V was cut by 5 bases and J by 4 bases, with 6 bases left in between. Germline values: CDR1 GTSNPN, CDR2 SVGIG (reference sequence).

This clonotype was counted at least ten times. V usage is TRBV27 and J usage is TRBJ2-3; 12 positions agree with TRBD2. The CDR3 has 16 amino acids. Germline loops: CDR1 MNHEY, CDR2 SMNVEV (reference sequence). V shed 5 bases and J 1 base; nucleotides not matched to a gene: 4. The CDR3 DNA is TGTGCCAGCAGTCCGCGGACTAGCGGGGGCACAGATACGCAGTATTTT. It yields the protein CASSPRTSGGTDTQYF.

The chain recombines TRBV7-9 with TRBJ1-1; D might be TRBD1 (6 bases). The CDR3 is 13 residues long. The germline gives CDR1 SEHNR, CDR2 FQNEAQ (reference sequence). The germline V and J ends were trimmed by 3 bases and 4 bases, with 9 bases remaining between them. CDR3 bases: TGTGCCAGCAGCTTTCAGGGGATCACTGAAGCTTTCTTT. Translation gives CASSFQGITEAFF.

The CDR3 DNA follows: TGCGCCAGCAGCCGTCGACAGGGAACGGGTTCCTCTGGAAACACCATATATTTT. This sequence encodes CASSRRQGTGSSGNTIYF. This chain links TRBV4-1 with TRBJ1-3, with 7 bases identical to TRBD1. CDR1 and CDR2 (germline): MGHRA, YSYEKL. The CDR3 sequence is 18 residues long. With 4 bases clipped from V and 0 bases from J, the junction kept 12 bases outside the gene matches.

On this clonotype itself: An end of the junction does not agree with germline; a read error may underlie this. V and J are TRBV15 and TRBJ2-5, with 9 bases identical to TRBD2. Germline CDR1 reads LNHNV; CDR2 reads YYDKDF (reference sequence). There are 15 residues in the CDR3. The CDR3 loop reads CATIRETSGWETQYF. The CDR3 nucleotides read TGTGCCACCATCAGAGAGACTAGCGGCTGGGAGACCCAGTACTTC.

The chain has TRBV7-2 and TRBJ2-3, with D tentatively TRBD2 (6 bases). Germline CDR1 and CDR2: SGHTA and FQGNSA. Trimming took off 5 bases at V and 9 bases at J, with 18 bases between the two ends. The CDR3 covers 14 residues. This chain's CDR3 is CASSLISGPGTQYF. In DNA form, the CDR3 reads TGTGCCAGCAGCCTAATTAGCGGTCCCGGGACGCAGTATTTT. The variable domain in full, completed from reference TRBV7-2 and TRBJ2-3, reads GAGVSQSPSNKVTEKGKDVELRCDPISGHTALYWYRQSLGQGLEFLIYFQGNSAPDKSGLPSDRFSAERTGGSVSTLTIQRTQQEDSAVYLCASSLISGPGTQYFGPGTRLTVL.

Many counts were recorded for this clonotype. V gene TRBV20-1 combines with J gene TRBJ2-7, with D possibly matching TRBD1 (6 bases). V was clipped by 6 bases and J by 0 bases, with 12 bases between them. CDR1 DFQATT and CDR2 SNEGSKA come from the germline V gene (reference sequence). This CDR3 comprises 13 residues. The CDR3 sequence is CSARTGYSYEQYF. CDR3 DNA sequence: TGCAGTGCAAGAACAGGGTACTCCTACGAGCAGTACTTC.

This clonotype has ten or more counts. V and J are TRBV11-2 and TRBJ2-2; D is unresolved. CDR1 is SGHAT and CDR2 is FQNNGV in the germline V gene. The CDR3 loop spans 14 amino acids. V was shortened by 4 bases and J by 4 bases, with 10 bases between the two germline ends. The CDR3 region is CASSSPMGTGELFF. DNA of the CDR3: TGTGCCAGCAGCTCCCCCATGGGCACCGGGGAGCTGTTTTTT.